Presented here are 12 T cell receptor beta chains from one specimen sequenced in a study of immune cell composition in non-small cell lung cancer. Produced via immunoSEQ multiplex PCR; TCRdb's table is partial and in-frame only. This table holds around 6,000 clones, around 80% found once. The sample comprised lung tumor tissue. Every receptor here comes from a human donor with non-small cell lung cancer.

This chain links TRBV28 with TRBJ2-3, with 9 bases that match TRBD1. CDR1 is MDHEN, CDR2 SYDVKM, per germline. The V and J ends lost 7 bases and 2 bases, in that order; junction bases with no gene match: 10. This CDR3 has 16 residues. CDR3 DNA sequence: TGTGCCAGCATCCCTTTGGGGACAGGGTTCACAGATACGCAGTATTTT. It encodes CASIPLGTGFTDTQYF.

This clone turned up a few times. The V gene is TRBV25-1, the J gene TRBJ1-6; no clear D. V was clipped by 4 bases and J by 10 bases, with 11 bases between them. The CDR3 contains 13 residues. Germline assignment: CDR1 MGHDK and CDR2 SYGVNS. The CDR3 sequence is CASSVQVRSPLHF. CDR3 coding DNA: TGTGCCAGCAGTGTGCAGGTTCGGTCACCCCTCCACTTT.

This chain connects TRBV5-1 to TRBJ2-7; 11 bases map to TRBD1. The V and J ends lost 4 bases and 4 bases, in that order; junction bases with no gene match: 10. Germline CDR1 is SGHRS and CDR2 is YFSETQ. The length of the CDR3 is 16 residues. CDR3 protein: CASSLGTGGAYYEQYF. CDR3 coding DNA: TGCGCCAGCAGCCTAGGGACAGGGGGAGCCTATTACGAGCAGTACTTC. Combining the CDR3 with reference TRBV5-1 and TRBJ2-7 gives the whole variable domain KAGVTQTPRYLIKTRGQQVTLSCSPISGHRSVSWYQQTPGQGLQFLFEYFSETQRNKGNFPGRFSGRQFSNSRSEMNVSTLELGDSALYLCASSLGTGGAYYEQYFGPGTRLTVT.

This clone was recorded a few times. The genes are TRBV9 and TRBJ2-5; 7 nucleotides match TRBD1. Looked up from germline, CDR1 is SGDLS and CDR2 is YYNGEE. CDR3 length equals 15 residues. The V segment lost 2 bases and the J segment 2 bases; nucleotides outside the gene matches: 6. CDR3 sequence reads: CASSVGQRFQETQYF. The CDR3 region has the DNA TGTGCCAGCAGCGTGGGACAGAGATTTCAAGAGACCCAGTACTTC.

The chain carries TRBV19 and TRBJ2-1, with 7 nucleotides matching TRBD1. The CDR3 runs to 16 residues. V lost 4 bases, J lost 2 bases, and 8 bases stayed unmatched. Germline V gives CDR1 LNHDA, CDR2 SQIVND (reference sequence). The CDR3 coding sequence is TGTGCCAGTAGTAGAGCGGACAGGACAACCTACAATGAGCAGTTCTTC. Protein sequence: CASSRADRTTYNEQFF.

The chain employs TRBV7-6 and TRBJ2-1; possible D gene TRBD2, 6 bases. Trimming removed 0 bases at V and 5 bases at J, with 14 bases between. Germline loops: CDR1 SGHVS, CDR2 FNYEAQ. The CDR3 runs 16 residues. Here the CDR3 reads CASSLAGTARNNEQFF. CDR3 nucleotides: TGTGCCAGCAGCTTAGCAGGGACTGCTAGGAACAATGAGCAGTTCTTC.

CDR3 bases: TGTGCCAGCAGCCCCCGGGGAGGGGGAGAGACCCAGTACTTC. Encoded protein: CASSPRGGGETQYF. V usage is TRBV9 and J usage is TRBJ2-5; tentatively, D is TRBD2 (7 bases). Germline values: CDR1 SGDLS, CDR2 YYNGEE. Trimming left V 4 bases short and J 4 bases short, with 14 bases between. The CDR3 length is 14 residues.

This sequence joins TRBV7-9 and TRBJ2-7; D unclear. The germline gives CDR1 SEHNR, CDR2 FQNEAQ (reference sequence). The CDR3 contains 12 residues. V was shortened by 5 bases and J by 5 bases, with 10 bases between the two germline ends. The CDR3 coding sequence is TGTGCCAGCAGCCTTACAATAAACGAGCAGTACTTC. It yields the protein CASSLTINEQYF.

In the case of this clone: The sample carries other DNA sequences with the same CDR3. The chain has TRBV5-1 and TRBJ2-3; TRBD1 is a possible D gene (5 bases). The CDR3 contains 14 residues. The V gene lost 3 bases and the J gene lost 2 bases, with 10 bases spanning the gap. Germline lookup yields CDR1 SGHRS and CDR2 YFSETQ. The CDR3 here is CASSWGGTTDTQYF. The CDR3 nucleotides are TGCGCCAGCAGCTGGGGCGGAACCACAGATACGCAGTATTTT.

This chain connects TRBV6-1 to TRBJ2-3; possibly TRBD2 for D (5 bases). This CDR3 has 14 residues. V was clipped by 5 bases and J by 2 bases, with 11 bases between them. Germline V gene sequence: CDR1 MNHNS, CDR2 SASEGT. DNA of the CDR3: TGTGCCAGCAGTACCGGACTGCCCACAGATACGCAGTATTTT. This sequence encodes CASSTGLPTDTQYF.

The V and J genes are TRBV2 and TRBJ1-2, with 8 bases lining up with TRBD1. The CDR3 extends over 14 amino acids. The trim removed 6 bases at V and 4 bases at J, leaving 7 bases unmatched. Germline-derived CDR1 and CDR2 are SNHLY and FYNNEI. The CDR3 DNA sequence: TGTGCCAGCAGACCGGGACAGGCTTCCTATGGCTACACCTTC. Protein product: CASRPGQASYGYTF.

J is TRBJ1-4 and V is TRBV29-1; unclear D gene. The CDR3 extends over 12 amino acids. V lost 6 bases and J 5 bases, leaving 10 bases between the germline ends. The germline V gene has CDR1 SQVTM and CDR2 ANQGSEA. The CDR3, as DNA: TGCAGCGTACTAGCAGAAAATGAAAAACTGTTTTTT. Its translation is CSVLAENEKLFF. Full variable domain (remainder filled in from reference TRBV29-1 and TRBJ1-4): SAVISQKPSRDICQRGTSLTIQCQVDSQVTMMFWYRQQPGQSLTLIATANQGSEATYESGFVIDKFPISRPNLTFSTLTVSNMSPEDSSIYLCSVLAENEKLFFGSGTQLSVL.